This is a list of T cell receptor beta chains from one sample in a study of radiation and T cells in renal cell carcinoma. Repertoires were generated with immunoSEQ multiplex PCR, while TCRdb's copy carries only in-frame clones and drops some. The table includes some 110,000 clones, about four fifths detected once. This sample comprised blood, obtained from a patient whose treatment included radiotherapy and nephrectomy. The receptor set was obtained from a woman in her sixties with renal cell carcinoma. Each CDR3 is given with its conserved first and last residue. A D gene is named only where the DNA matches it firmly. Expanded clones are given a class, and other clones once, few, many or no size at all.

CDR3 DNA: TGTGCCAGCAGCCATGAGGGAAGGGGAAATGAAAAACTGTTCTTT
CDR3 protein: CASSHEGRGNEKLFF
V gene: TRBV6-5
clone size: .
D gene: .
J gene: TRBJ1-4

CDR3 DNA: TGTGCCAGCTCACCAACTGGGCCGCGGATAATGAACACTGAAGCTTTCTTT
CDR3 protein: CASSPTGPRIMNTEAFF
V gene: TRBV18
clone size: .
D gene: .
J gene: TRBJ1-1

CDR3 DNA: TGTGCCAGCAGCTCCGACAGGACAGAGGAGCAGTTCTTC
CDR3 protein: CASSSDRTEEQFF
V gene: TRBV11-2
clone size: once
D gene: .
J gene: TRBJ2-1

CDR3 DNA: TGCGCCAGCAGCCAAGAAATCGGCAGGAACACTGAAGCTTTCTTT
CDR3 protein: CASSQEIGRNTEAFF
V gene: TRBV4-1
clone size: .
D gene: .
J gene: TRBJ1-1

CDR3 DNA: TGTGCCAGCAGTCCCGGGACAGCAACTAATGAAAAACTGTTTTTT
CDR3 protein: CASSPGTATNEKLFF
V gene: TRBV6-6
clone size: .
D gene: TRBD1
J gene: TRBJ1-4

CDR3 DNA: TGTGCCAGCAGCCACGGACAGAACTATGGCTACACCTTC
CDR3 protein: CASSHGQNYGYTF
V gene: TRBV4-2
clone size: .
D gene: .
J gene: TRBJ1-2

CDR3 DNA: TGTGCCAGCAGCCTGAGGCTCGGCTCAAGTGAAGCTTTCTTT
CDR3 protein: CASSLRLGSSEAFF
V gene: TRBV5-4
clone size: .
D gene: .
J gene: TRBJ1-1

CDR3 DNA: TGTGCCAGCAGTCCCCCCCAGGGTTTTGGCACTGAAGCTTTCTTT
CDR3 protein: CASSPPQGFGTEAFF
V gene: TRBV6-5
clone size: .
D gene: .
J gene: TRBJ1-1

CDR3 DNA: TGTGCCAGTAGTATAGCCAGGGGGAAAGCTTTCTTT
CDR3 protein: CASSIARGKAFF
V gene: TRBV19
clone size: .
D gene: TRBD1
J gene: TRBJ1-1

CDR3 DNA: TGTGCCAGCAGCTTGGGGGCAGAAGAGACCCAGTACTTC
CDR3 protein: CASSLGAEETQYF
V gene: TRBV5-5
clone size: .
D gene: .
J gene: TRBJ2-5

CDR3 DNA: TGCAGCGTTGGACAGGACTATGGCTACACCTTC
CDR3 protein: CSVGQDYGYTF
V gene: TRBV29-1
clone size: .
D gene: .
J gene: TRBJ1-2

CDR3 DNA: TGTGCCATCAGTGAGTCAAGGGAAGGGAGTGATGGCTACACCTTC
CDR3 protein: CAISESREGSDGYTF
V gene: TRBV10-3
clone size: .
D gene: .
J gene: TRBJ1-2

CDR3 DNA: TGTGCCAGTAGTATACACGGGGGCGGCGATCAGCCCCAGCATTTT
CDR3 protein: CASSIHGGGDQPQHF
V gene: TRBV19
clone size: .
D gene: .
J gene: TRBJ1-5

CDR3 DNA: TGTGCCAGCAGTCTACCCGCGGGGCAGGGGAGGAACTATGGCTACACCTTC
CDR3 protein: CASSLPAGQGRNYGYTF
V gene: TRBV2
clone size: .
D gene: .
J gene: TRBJ1-2

CDR3 DNA: TGTGCCAGCAGCTTAATGGGGGGCGAGCAGTACTTC
CDR3 protein: CASSLMGGEQYF
V gene: TRBV7-9
clone size: .
D gene: .
J gene: TRBJ2-7

CDR3 DNA: TGTGCCAGCAGTTCCGGGACAGGGGTCACCAAAAACATTCAGTACTTC
CDR3 protein: CASSSGTGVTKNIQYF
V gene: TRBV6-6
clone size: .
D gene: TRBD1
J gene: TRBJ2-4

CDR3 DNA: TGTGCCAGCAGTTTGCTACCTTTAAGCTACGAGCAGTACTTC
CDR3 protein: CASSLLPLSYEQYF
V gene: TRBV5-6
clone size: .
D gene: .
J gene: TRBJ2-7

CDR3 DNA: TGTGCCAGCGCCAGACAGGAAAGGTACGAGCAGTACTTC
CDR3 protein: CASARQERYEQYF
V gene: TRBV6-5
clone size: .
D gene: .
J gene: TRBJ2-7

CDR3 DNA: TGTGCTAGCAGCTTAGTAGCCGGGAGCACCGGGGAGCTGTTTTTT
CDR3 protein: CASSLVAGSTGELFF
V gene: TRBV7-7
clone size: few
D gene: .
J gene: TRBJ2-2

CDR3 DNA: TGTGCCAGCAGCTTAGGTGGCACATATCAGCCCCAGCATTTT
CDR3 protein: CASSLGGTYQPQHF
V gene: TRBV7-9
clone size: .
D gene: .
J gene: TRBJ1-5

CDR3 DNA: TGCGCCAGCAGCCAAGTGGCTAGCGGTACTAATGAGCAGTTCTTC
CDR3 protein: CASSQVASGTNEQFF
V gene: TRBV4-3
clone size: .
D gene: TRBD2
J gene: TRBJ2-1

CDR3 DNA: TGTGCCAGCAGTTACCGGGACAGGGTTAACAATGAGCAGTTCTTC
CDR3 protein: CASSYRDRVNNEQFF
V gene: TRBV2
clone size: .
D gene: TRBD1
J gene: TRBJ2-1

CDR3 DNA: TGTGCCAGCAGCGAAAGTAGGGACAGGGGGCGAGCCTACGAGCAGTACTTC
CDR3 protein: CASSESRDRGRAYEQYF
V gene: TRBV5-6
clone size: .
D gene: TRBD1
J gene: TRBJ2-7

CDR3 DNA: TGCGCCAGCAGCAAAGCGGGGTACCAAGAGACCCAGTACTTC
CDR3 protein: CASSKAGYQETQYF
V gene: TRBV5-1
clone size: .
D gene: TRBD2
J gene: TRBJ2-5

CDR3 DNA: TGTGCCAGCAGACCTAGACAGCAAGCTAACTATGGCTACACCTTC
CDR3 protein: CASRPRQQANYGYTF
V gene: TRBV28
clone size: .
D gene: .
J gene: TRBJ1-2

CDR3 DNA: TGTGCCAGCAGCCAATCTTTAGCGGGAGGCTACAATGAGCAGTTCTTC
CDR3 protein: CASSQSLAGGYNEQFF
V gene: TRBV14
clone size: once
D gene: TRBD2
J gene: TRBJ2-1

CDR3 DNA: TGTGCCAGCAGTGAAGGGTGGGGGGACAGGGTCACAGATACGCAGTATTTT
CDR3 protein: CASSEGWGDRVTDTQYF
V gene: TRBV6-1
clone size: few
D gene: TRBD1
J gene: TRBJ2-3

CDR3 DNA: TGCGCCAGCAGCTTGAAACAGCCGAGCTCCTACAATGGGCAGTTCTTC
CDR3 protein: CASSLKQPSSYNGQFF
V gene: TRBV5-1
clone size: .
D gene: .
J gene: TRBJ2-1

CDR3 DNA: TGTGCCAGCTCACCGGAGCATAGCAATCAGCCCCAGCATTTT
CDR3 protein: CASSPEHSNQPQHF
V gene: TRBV18
clone size: .
D gene: .
J gene: TRBJ1-5